This is a list of T cell receptor beta chains from one sample in a study of blood T cell repertoires in COVID-19. Assay used: immunoSEQ multiplex PCR; TCRdb lists only in-frame clones, some missing. The sample has hundreds of thousands of clones; about 84% are singletons. The sample was peripheral blood. The origin of the receptors is a woman of 80 years or more with COVID-19, enrolled during active disease. Each CDR3 is given with its conserved first and last residue. Fields, in order: D gene, V gene, J gene, clone size, CDR3 DNA, CDR3 protein. The D gene is left open where the match is weak. Size values are once, few and many counts, or a class for expanded clones, and some rows have none.

>-|TRBV4-3|TRBJ2-4|-
TGCGCCAGCAGCCAAGAATCAGGGCAAAACATTCAGTACTTC
CASSQESGQNIQYF
>TRBD1|TRBV5-1|TRBJ2-7|-
TGCGCCAGCTCGACAGGGGGGAGCTCCTACGAGCAGTACTTC
CASSTGGSSYEQYF
>TRBD1|TRBV2|TRBJ2-7|-
TGTGCCAGCAGGAAGACAGGGCCCTTTGCCGAGCAGTACTTC
CASRKTGPFAEQYF
>TRBD2|TRBV20-1|TRBJ2-7|-
TGCAGTGCTAGTTTTAGCGGGGGTTACGAGCAGTACTTC
CSASFSGGYEQYF
>-|TRBV7-9|TRBJ1-5|-
TGTGCCAGCAGCTCCGACTTCAGGAGGGGCTCCAATCAGCCCCAGCATTTT
CASSSDFRRGSNQPQHF
>TRBD1|TRBV3-1/TRBV3-2|TRBJ1-2|few
TGTGCCAGCAGGTCGACAGGGAAGGAATATGGCTACACCTTC
CASRSTGKEYGYTF
>TRBD1|TRBV7-2|TRBJ1-2|-
TGTGCCAGCAGTTTTGGCTATAGAGGACAGGGGGGATATGGCTACACCTTC
CASSFGYRGQGGYGYTF
>TRBD1|TRBV6-5|TRBJ1-4|-
TGTGCCAGCAGTATCCGTGGACAGGCTAATGAAAAACTGTTTTTT
CASSIRGQANEKLFF
>-|TRBV30|TRBJ1-1|-
TGTGCCTGGACGGTGGTCACTGAAGCTTTCTTT
CAWTVVTEAFF
>-|TRBV7-2|TRBJ2-2|-
TGTGCCAGCAGCTTCGGGTCCTCCACCGGGGAGCTGTTTTTT
CASSFGSSTGELFF
>-|TRBV5-1|TRBJ2-5|-
TGCGCCAGCAGCATTAACCCGGGCAGGGAACAAGAGACCCAGTACTTC
CASSINPGREQETQYF
>-|TRBV10-1|TRBJ1-1|-
TGCGCCAGCAGTGATCCCAGTTTGAACACTGAAGCTTTCTTT
CASSDPSLNTEAFF
>-|TRBV4-1|TRBJ1-6|-
TGCGCCAGCAGCCAAGGCGGCAGCCTTATCTCCTATAATTCACCCCTCCACTTT
CASSQGGSLISYNSPLHF
>-|TRBV19|TRBJ1-5|once
TGTGCCAGTAGCCTACAGGTACAGCCCCAGCATTTT
CASSLQVQPQHF
>-|TRBV6-1|TRBJ2-5|-
TGTGCCAGCAGTGAAGCTCGGGGGGAGACCCAGTACTTC
CASSEARGETQYF
>-|TRBV7-9|TRBJ1-2|-
TGTGCCAGCAGCTCCCAGGACACCTTTAACTATGGCTACACCTTC
CASSSQDTFNYGYTF
>-|TRBV27|TRBJ1-2|-
TGTGCCAGCAGTTTTCAGGGGACAACTAACTATGGCTACACCTTC
CASSFQGTTNYGYTF
>-|TRBV7-2|TRBJ2-3|-
TGTGCCAGCAGCTTACAGGGCCCTAGCACAGATACGCAGTATTTT
CASSLQGPSTDTQYF
>TRBD1|TRBV7-2|TRBJ2-2|-
TGTGCCAGCAGCCGTCGACAGGGACGCACCGGGGAGCTGTTTTTT
CASSRRQGRTGELFF
>TRBD2|TRBV2|TRBJ2-3|-
TGTGCCAGCAGTGAAGCGGGGCGGGGGGCCCCAGATACGCAGTATTTT
CASSEAGRGAPDTQYF
>-|TRBV7-2|TRBJ2-2|-
TGTGCCAGCAGCGGACTCAGTCCCGGGGAGCTGTTTTTT
CASSGLSPGELFF
>TRBD2|TRBV6-5|TRBJ2-5|-
TGTGCCAGCAGGGGCGGGGGGGTTAGAGAGACCCAGTACTTC
CASRGGGVRETQYF
>TRBD1|TRBV18|TRBJ1-1|-
TGTGCCAGCTCACCTCGACAGGGGAAGGGCACTGAAGCTTTCTTT
CASSPRQGKGTEAFF
>TRBD1|TRBV27|TRBJ2-2|-
TGTGCCAGCAGTTTCGGACAGGGAACGAACACCGGGGAGCTGTTTTTT
CASSFGQGTNTGELFF
>-|TRBV28|TRBJ2-5|once
TGTGCCAGCAGTTTTACTAGAAGTGAGACCCAGTACTTC
CASSFTRSETQYF
>-|TRBV28|TRBJ1-6|-
TGTGCCAGCAGCAGACAGGTTAATTCACCCCTCCACTTT
CASSRQVNSPLHF
>TRBD1|TRBV18|TRBJ1-2|-
TGTGCCAGCTCACTTGGACAGGGCTATGGCTACACCTTC
CASSLGQGYGYTF
>TRBD1|TRBV19|TRBJ1-5|-
TGTGCCAGTAGTATAGCTGGGGCAGGGGGGATGGGGCAGCCCCAGCATTTT
CASSIAGAGGMGQPQHF
>-|TRBV3-1/TRBV3-2|TRBJ1-2|-
TGTGCCAGCAGCCAGACGGCATGGGGGCCGAACTATGGCTACACCTTC
CASSQTAWGPNYGYTF
>-|TRBV5-4|TRBJ2-1|-
TGTGCCAGCAGCTTCCCAGGGCTGGACTACAATGAGCAGTTCTTC
CASSFPGLDYNEQFF
>-|TRBV12-2|TRBJ2-3|-
TGTGCAAGTCGCTTAGCTAGCGGGGGGACAAACAACGACATTAGCACAGATACGCAGTATTTT
CASRLASGGTNNDISTDTQYF
>TRBD2|TRBV4-1|TRBJ2-1|-
TGCGCCAGCAGCCAGAGAGAGCGGGGCGGGTACAATGAGCAGTTCTTC
CASSQRERGGYNEQFF
>TRBD1|TRBV11-2|TRBJ2-5|-
TGTGCCAGCAGCTTCGGGACAGGGCAAGAGACCCAGTACTTC
CASSFGTGQETQYF
>TRBD1|TRBV9|TRBJ1-2|-
TGTGCCAGCAAAACCCCGGGACAGCAACACTATGGCTACACCTTC
CASKTPGQQHYGYTF
>TRBD1|TRBV6-5|TRBJ1-5|-
TGTGCCAGCAGCCCGACAGGGGGGAGCAATCAGCCCCAGCATTTT
CASSPTGGSNQPQHF
>TRBD2|TRBV6-2/TRBV6-3|TRBJ2-2|-
TGTGCCAGCAGTTACCGACTAGCGGGGGGACCCGGGGAGCTGTTTTTT
CASSYRLAGGPGELFF
>TRBD2|TRBV19|TRBJ2-1|-
TGTGCCAGTAGGGATACGGGGGGGATTAATGAGCAGTTCTTC
CASRDTGGINEQFF
>-|TRBV15|TRBJ1-6|-
TGTGCCACCAGCAGAGAACCTATATTCCCGGGTAAATCACCCCTCCACTTT
CATSREPIFPGKSPLHF
>TRBD1|TRBV19|TRBJ1-1|-
TGTGCCAGTAGTGGGGACAGGGTCCTGACAGGCACTGAAGCTTTCTTT
CASSGDRVLTGTEAFF